There are a few counts of the clone carrying this T cell receptor beta chain. The antigen is unknown. This sample is part of a study of T cells in Graves' hyperthyroidism and ophthalmopathy. Study-level results: Most clonotypes expanded in thyroid above 0.001 were likewise present in blood.

Amplification of TCR beta CDR3 regions was performed using RNA transcripts as template. First-round RT-PCR targeting the TCR CDR3 was performed with the HTBI primer set. One entry per CDR3 protein, called by TCRdb with MiXCR from the multiplex PCR reads. The sample has over 500,000 distinct CDR3 sequences, 11% to 15% seen once. Every diagnosis used clinical symptoms, serum thyroxine and TRAb, thyroid ultrasound and orbital computed tomography. Isolation of PBMCs was performed on around 9.4 ml fresh peripheral blood. The CDR3 has 16 residues. The germline gives CDR1 MRHNA, CDR2 SNTAGT. V dropped 3 bases and J dropped 3; count of bases not matched to a gene: 5.

This rearrangement joins TRBV6-4 to TRBJ2-1, with 10 bases aligning to TRBD2. The sample consisted of blood. The source of this sequence is a woman in her 40s with Graves' hyperthyroidism. The CDR3 loop reads CASSESGRGYYNEQFF. The DNA of the CDR3 is TGTGCCAGCAGTGAGAGCGGGAGGGGATACTACAATGAGCAGTTCTTC.